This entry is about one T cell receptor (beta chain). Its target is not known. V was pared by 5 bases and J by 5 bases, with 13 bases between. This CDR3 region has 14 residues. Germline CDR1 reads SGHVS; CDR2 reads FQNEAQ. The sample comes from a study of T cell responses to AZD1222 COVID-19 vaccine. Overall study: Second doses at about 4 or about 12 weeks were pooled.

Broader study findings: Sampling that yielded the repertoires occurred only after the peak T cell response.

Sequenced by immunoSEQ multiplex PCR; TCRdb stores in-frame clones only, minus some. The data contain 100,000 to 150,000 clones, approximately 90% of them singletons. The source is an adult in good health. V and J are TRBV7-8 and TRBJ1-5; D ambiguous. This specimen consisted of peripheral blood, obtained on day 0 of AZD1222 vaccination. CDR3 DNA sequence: TGTGCCAGCAGCCAAATAGGTTGGGATCAGCCCCAGCATTTT. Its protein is CASSQIGWDQPQHF.